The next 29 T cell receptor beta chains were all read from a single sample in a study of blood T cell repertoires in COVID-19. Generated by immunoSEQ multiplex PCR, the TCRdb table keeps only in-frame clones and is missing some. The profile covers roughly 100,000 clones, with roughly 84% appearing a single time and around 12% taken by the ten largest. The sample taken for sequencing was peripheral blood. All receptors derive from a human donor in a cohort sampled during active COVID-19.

CDR3 protein: CASSQGDSRTNEKLFF. CDR3 nucleotides: TGTGCCAGCAGCCAAGGGGACAGTCGGACTAATGAAAAACTGTTTTTT. The chain employs TRBV3-1 (or the pseudogene TRBV3-2) and TRBJ1-4, with 7 bases lining up with TRBD1. The CDR3 is 16 amino acids. In germline, CDR1 is LGHDT, CDR2 YNNKEL (reference sequence). V shed 1 base and J 2 bases; nucleotides not matched to a gene: 4.

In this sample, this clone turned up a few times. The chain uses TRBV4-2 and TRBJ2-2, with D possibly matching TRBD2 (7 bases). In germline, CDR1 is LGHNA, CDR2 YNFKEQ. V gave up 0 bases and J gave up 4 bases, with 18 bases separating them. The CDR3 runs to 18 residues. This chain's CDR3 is CASSQDALGGLSTGELFF. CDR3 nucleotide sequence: TGTGCCAGCAGCCAAGATGCCCTGGGGGGGCTGAGCACCGGGGAGCTGTTTTTT.

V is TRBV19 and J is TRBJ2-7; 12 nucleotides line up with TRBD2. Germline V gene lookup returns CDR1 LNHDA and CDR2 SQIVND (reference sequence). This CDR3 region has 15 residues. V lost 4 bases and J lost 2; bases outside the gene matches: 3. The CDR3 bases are TGTGCCAGTAGTAGTAGACTAGCGGGGGCCTACGAGCAGTACTTC. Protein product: CASSSRLAGAYEQYF.

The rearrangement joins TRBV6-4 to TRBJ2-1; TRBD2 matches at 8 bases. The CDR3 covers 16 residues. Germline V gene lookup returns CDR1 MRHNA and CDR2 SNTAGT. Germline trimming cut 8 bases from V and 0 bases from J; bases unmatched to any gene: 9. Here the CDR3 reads CASWGLGTSSYNEQFF. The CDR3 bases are TGTGCCAGCTGGGGGCTCGGGACTAGCTCCTACAATGAGCAGTTCTTC.

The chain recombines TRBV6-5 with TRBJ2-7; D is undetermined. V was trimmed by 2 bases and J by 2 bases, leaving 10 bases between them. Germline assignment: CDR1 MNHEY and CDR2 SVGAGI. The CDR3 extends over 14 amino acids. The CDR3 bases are TGTGCCAGCAGTTACGCCAGGCGCACCTACGAGCAGTACTTC. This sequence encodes CASSYARRTYEQYF.

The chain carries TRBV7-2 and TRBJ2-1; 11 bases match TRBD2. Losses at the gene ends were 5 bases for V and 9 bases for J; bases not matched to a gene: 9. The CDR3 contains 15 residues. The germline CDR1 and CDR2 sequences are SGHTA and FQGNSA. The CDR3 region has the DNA TGTGCCAGCAGCGCTACGGGACTAGCGGTTTCTGAGCAGTTCTTC. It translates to CASSATGLAVSEQFF. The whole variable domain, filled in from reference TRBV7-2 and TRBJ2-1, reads GAGVSQSPSNKVTEKGKDVELRCDPISGHTALYWYRQSLGQGLEFLIYFQGNSAPDKSGLPSDRFSAERTGGSVSTLTIQRTQQEDSAVYLCASSATGLAVSEQFFGPGTRLTVL.

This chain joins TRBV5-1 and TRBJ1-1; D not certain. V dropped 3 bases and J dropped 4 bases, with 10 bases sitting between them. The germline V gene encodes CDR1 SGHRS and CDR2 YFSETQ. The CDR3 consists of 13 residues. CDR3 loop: CASSSDGSTEAFF. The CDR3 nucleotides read TGCGCCAGCAGCTCCGACGGGTCCACTGAAGCTTTCTTT.

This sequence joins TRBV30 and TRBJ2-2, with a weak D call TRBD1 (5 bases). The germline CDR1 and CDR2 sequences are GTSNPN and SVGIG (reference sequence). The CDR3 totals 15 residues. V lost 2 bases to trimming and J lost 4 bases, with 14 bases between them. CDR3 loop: CAWSLPGISTGELFF. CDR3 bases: TGTGCCTGGAGTCTTCCAGGGATCAGCACCGGGGAGCTGTTTTTT.

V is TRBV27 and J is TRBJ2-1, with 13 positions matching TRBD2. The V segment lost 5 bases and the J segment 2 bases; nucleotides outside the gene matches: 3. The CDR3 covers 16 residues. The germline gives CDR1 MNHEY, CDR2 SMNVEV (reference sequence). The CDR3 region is CASSTGLAGAYNEQFF. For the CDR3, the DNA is TGTGCCAGCAGTACCGGACTAGCGGGGGCCTACAATGAGCAGTTCTTC.

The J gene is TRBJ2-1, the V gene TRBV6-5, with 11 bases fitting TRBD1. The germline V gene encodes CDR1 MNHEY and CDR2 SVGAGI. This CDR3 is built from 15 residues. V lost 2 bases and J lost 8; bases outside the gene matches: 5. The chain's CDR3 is CASSYGGQGAYEQFF. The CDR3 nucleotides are TGTGCCAGCAGTTACGGAGGACAGGGGGCCTATGAGCAGTTCTTC.

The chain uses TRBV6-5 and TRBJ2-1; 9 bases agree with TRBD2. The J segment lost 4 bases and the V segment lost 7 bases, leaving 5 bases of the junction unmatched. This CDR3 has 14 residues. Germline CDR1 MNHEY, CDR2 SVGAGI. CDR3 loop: CASTSGGIYNEQFF. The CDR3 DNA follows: TGTGCCAGCACCAGCGGGGGGATTTACAATGAGCAGTTCTTC.

The CDR3 protein is CASSSSGQSTNEKLFF. The CDR3 nucleotides are TGCGCCAGCAGCTCCTCCGGACAGTCAACTAATGAAAAACTGTTTTTT. This sequence joins TRBV5-1 and TRBJ1-4; perhaps TRBD1 as D (6 bases). The V gene lost 3 bases and the J gene lost 0 bases, with 12 bases spanning the gap. The germline V gene encodes CDR1 SGHRS and CDR2 YFSETQ. The CDR3 extends over 16 amino acids. The full variable domain, completed using reference TRBV5-1 and TRBJ1-4, is KAGVTQTPRYLIKTRGQQVTLSCSPISGHRSVSWYQQTPGQGLQFLFEYFSETQRNKGNFPGRFSGRQFSNSRSEMNVSTLELGDSALYLCASSSSGQSTNEKLFFGSGTQLSVL.

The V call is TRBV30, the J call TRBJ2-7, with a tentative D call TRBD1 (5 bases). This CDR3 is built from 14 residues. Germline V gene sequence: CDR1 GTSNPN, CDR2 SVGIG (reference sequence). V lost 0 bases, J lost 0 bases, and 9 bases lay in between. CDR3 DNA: TGTGCCTGGAGTGTACGCAGGGCCTCCTACGAGCAGTACTTC. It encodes CAWSVRRASYEQYF.

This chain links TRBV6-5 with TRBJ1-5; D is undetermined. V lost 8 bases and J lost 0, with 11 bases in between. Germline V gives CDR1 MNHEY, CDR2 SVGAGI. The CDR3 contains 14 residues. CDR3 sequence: CASGGEGSNQPQHF. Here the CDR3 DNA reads TGTGCCAGCGGCGGGGAGGGTAGCAATCAGCCCCAGCATTTT.

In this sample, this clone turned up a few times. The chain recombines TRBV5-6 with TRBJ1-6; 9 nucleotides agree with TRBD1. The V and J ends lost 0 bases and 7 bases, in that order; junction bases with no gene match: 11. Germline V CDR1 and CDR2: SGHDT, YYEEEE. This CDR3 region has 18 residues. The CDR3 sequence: CASSLVQGAATSNSPLHF. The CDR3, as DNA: TGTGCCAGCAGCTTGGTACAGGGGGCCGCTACTTCCAATTCACCCCTCCACTTT.

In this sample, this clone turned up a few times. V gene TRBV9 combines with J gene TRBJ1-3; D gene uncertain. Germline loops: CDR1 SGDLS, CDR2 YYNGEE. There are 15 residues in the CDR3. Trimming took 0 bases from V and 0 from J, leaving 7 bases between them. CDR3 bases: TGTGCCAGCAGCGTAGACAGCCACTCTGGAAACACCATATATTTT. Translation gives CASSVDSHSGNTIYF.

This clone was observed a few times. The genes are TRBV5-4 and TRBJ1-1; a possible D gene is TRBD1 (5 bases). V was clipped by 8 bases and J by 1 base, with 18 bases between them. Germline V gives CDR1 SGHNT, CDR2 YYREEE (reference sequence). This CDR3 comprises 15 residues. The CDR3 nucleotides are TGTGCCAGTATGAGATCCCAGGGATCGAACACTGAAGCTTTCTTT. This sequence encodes CASMRSQGSNTEAFF.

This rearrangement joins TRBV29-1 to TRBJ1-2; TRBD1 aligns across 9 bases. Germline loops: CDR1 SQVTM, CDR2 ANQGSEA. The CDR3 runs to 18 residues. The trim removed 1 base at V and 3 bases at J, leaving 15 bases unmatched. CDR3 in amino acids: CSVEARETGGGGDYGYTF. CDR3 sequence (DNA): TGCAGCGTTGAAGCTCGGGAAACAGGGGGCGGAGGGGACTATGGCTACACCTTC. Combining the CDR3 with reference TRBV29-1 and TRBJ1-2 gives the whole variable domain SAVISQKPSRDICQRGTSLTIQCQVDSQVTMMFWYRQQPGQSLTLIATANQGSEATYESGFVIDKFPISRPNLTFSTLTVSNMSPEDSSIYLCSVEARETGGGGDYGYTFGSGTRLTVV.

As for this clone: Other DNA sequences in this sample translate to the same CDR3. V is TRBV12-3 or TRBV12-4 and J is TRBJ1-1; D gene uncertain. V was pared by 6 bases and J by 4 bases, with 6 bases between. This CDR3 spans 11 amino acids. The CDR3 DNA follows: TGTGCCAGCAGGGCGGGCACTGAAGCTTTCTTT. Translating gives CASRAGTEAFF.

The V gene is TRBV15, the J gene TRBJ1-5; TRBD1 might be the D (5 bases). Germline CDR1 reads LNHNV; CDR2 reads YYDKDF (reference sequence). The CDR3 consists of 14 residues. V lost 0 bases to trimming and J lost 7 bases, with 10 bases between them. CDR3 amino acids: CATSRDQGGQPQHF. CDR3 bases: TGTGCCACCAGCAGAGATCAGGGAGGACAGCCCCAGCATTTT.

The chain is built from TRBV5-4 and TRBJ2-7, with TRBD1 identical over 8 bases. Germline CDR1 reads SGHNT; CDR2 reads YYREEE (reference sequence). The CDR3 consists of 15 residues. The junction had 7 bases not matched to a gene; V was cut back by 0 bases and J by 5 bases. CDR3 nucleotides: TGTGCCAGCAGCTTGGACCCAGGGGGCTTCGACGAGCAGTACTTC. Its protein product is CASSLDPGGFDEQYF.

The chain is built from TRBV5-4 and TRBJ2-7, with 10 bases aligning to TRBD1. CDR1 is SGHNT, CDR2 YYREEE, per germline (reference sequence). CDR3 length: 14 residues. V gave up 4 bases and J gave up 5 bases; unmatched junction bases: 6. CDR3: CASSQLTGGHEQYF. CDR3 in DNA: TGTGCCAGCAGCCAATTGACAGGGGGCCACGAGCAGTACTTC.

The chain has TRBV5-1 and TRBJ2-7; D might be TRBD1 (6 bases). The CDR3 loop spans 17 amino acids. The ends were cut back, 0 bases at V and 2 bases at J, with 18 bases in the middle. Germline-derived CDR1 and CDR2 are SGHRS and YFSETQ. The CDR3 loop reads CASSLVVGQGIPYEQYF. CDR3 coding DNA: TGCGCCAGCAGCTTGGTGGTGGGGCAGGGGATACCCTACGAGCAGTACTTC.

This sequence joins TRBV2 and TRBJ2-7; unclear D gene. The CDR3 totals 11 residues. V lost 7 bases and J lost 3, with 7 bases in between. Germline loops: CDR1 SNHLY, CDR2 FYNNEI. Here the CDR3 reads CASTEDYEQYF. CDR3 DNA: TGTGCCAGCACAGAGGACTACGAGCAGTACTTC.

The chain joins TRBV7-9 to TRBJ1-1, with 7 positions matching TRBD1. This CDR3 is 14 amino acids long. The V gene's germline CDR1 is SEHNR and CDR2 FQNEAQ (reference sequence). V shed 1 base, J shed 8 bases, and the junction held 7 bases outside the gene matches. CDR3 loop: CASSLEGATIEAFF. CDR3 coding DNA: TGTGCCAGCAGCTTAGAGGGGGCGACGATAGAAGCTTTCTTT.

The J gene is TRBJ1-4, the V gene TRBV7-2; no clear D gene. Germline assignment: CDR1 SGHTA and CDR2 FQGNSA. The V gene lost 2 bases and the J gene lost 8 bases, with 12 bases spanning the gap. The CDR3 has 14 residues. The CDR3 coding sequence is TGTGCCAGCAGCTTAAGGAGGAGAGGAGAAAAACTGTTTTTT. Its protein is CASSLRRRGEKLFF.

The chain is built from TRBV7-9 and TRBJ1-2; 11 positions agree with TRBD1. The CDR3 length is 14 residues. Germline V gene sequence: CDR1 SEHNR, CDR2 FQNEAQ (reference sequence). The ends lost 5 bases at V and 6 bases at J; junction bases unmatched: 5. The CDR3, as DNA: TGTGCCAGCAGCCTGGACAGGGGGCTAGATGGCTACACCTTC. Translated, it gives CASSLDRGLDGYTF. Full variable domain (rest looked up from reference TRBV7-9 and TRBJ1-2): DTGVSQNPRHKITKRGQNVTFRCDPISEHNRLYWYRQTLGQGPEFLTYFQNEAQLEKSRLLSDRFSAERPKGSFSTLEIQRTEQGDSAMYLCASSLDRGLDGYTFGSGTRLTVV.

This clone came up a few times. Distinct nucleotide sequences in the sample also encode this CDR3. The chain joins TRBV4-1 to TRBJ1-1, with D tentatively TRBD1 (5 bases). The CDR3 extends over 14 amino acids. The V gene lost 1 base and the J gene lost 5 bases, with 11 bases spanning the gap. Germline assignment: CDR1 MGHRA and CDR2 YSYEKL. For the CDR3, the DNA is TGCGCCAGCAGCCAAGTACAAGGGACTACTGAAGCTTTCTTT. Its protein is CASSQVQGTTEAFF.

The CDR3 protein is CASSQGDRNYGYTF. The CDR3 bases are TGCGCCAGCAGCCAGGGGGACAGGAACTATGGCTACACCTTC. The J gene is TRBJ1-2, the V gene TRBV4-3, with TRBD1 matching 8 bases. Germline trimming cut 3 bases from V and 2 bases from J; bases unmatched to any gene: 2. CDR3 size: 14 residues. Germline CDR1 LGHNA, CDR2 YSLEER.